This T cell receptor (beta chain) derives from a study of T cell repertoires in cytomegalovirus infection (dated by TCRdb to about 2019). General notes on the study: Peptide stimulations targeted recently identified HLA-C-restricted CMV epitopes, whose presentation resists viral immunomodulation, together with well-studied HLA-B-restricted epitopes. Donor HLA type was relevant to the analysis, because carriage of CMV infection together with the matching HLA type was indicated by public TCR beta signatures. Results and caveats for the whole study, not just this receptor: The ex vivo response was dominated by HLA-C-restricted CMV-specific TCR beta clonotypes, which also provided the single most frequent clonotype in two of eight donors. Carriers of CMV infection plus the relevant HLA type were discriminated by the cumulative frequency of public TCR beta family members in the study cohort and in an independent approximately 340-donor cohort.

What the treatment or condition label conveys for this sample: in vitro stimulation with specific CMV peptide epitopes to enrich CMV-specific T cells. V sheds 3 bases and J sheds 7 bases, leaving 6 bases between their ends. The CDR3, cysteine through phenylalanine, is 12 amino acids long. Only the CDR3 region is kept as DNA, spanning 36 bases read in frame from base 1. CDR1 is given as SEHNR and CDR2 as FQNEAQ, both from the germline V gene (reference sequence). Turning to this clonotype: Its antigen is unknown. No much larger clone is present one base from it, and per-base qualities are unavailable.

TCRdb lists the instrument as Illumina HiSeq 1500. The public reads were reprocessed in TCRdb via fastp at Q25 and MiXCR, keeping in-frame beta chains. For every CDR3 protein sequence, its rows merge into one entry that carries the most common genes and DNA. This sample has around 19,000 distinct CDR3 sequences in its table, and around 43% of those were observed once. Around 96% of the sample is held by the ten biggest clonotypes. The source was CD8+ T cells from cultured PBMCs, collected from culture after CMV antigen stimulation. The TCR was taken from a human donor in good health (CMV status not recorded). Some clones in this sample may be carry-over from other donors' samples. Here the chain combines TRBV7-9 and TRBJ2-2; the D gene cannot be resolved beyond TRBD1 or TRBD2, each matching 5 bases. The DNA sequence is TGTGCCAGCAGCTTGGGGGTCGGGGAGCTGTTTTTT. Its protein reads: CASSLGVGELFF.